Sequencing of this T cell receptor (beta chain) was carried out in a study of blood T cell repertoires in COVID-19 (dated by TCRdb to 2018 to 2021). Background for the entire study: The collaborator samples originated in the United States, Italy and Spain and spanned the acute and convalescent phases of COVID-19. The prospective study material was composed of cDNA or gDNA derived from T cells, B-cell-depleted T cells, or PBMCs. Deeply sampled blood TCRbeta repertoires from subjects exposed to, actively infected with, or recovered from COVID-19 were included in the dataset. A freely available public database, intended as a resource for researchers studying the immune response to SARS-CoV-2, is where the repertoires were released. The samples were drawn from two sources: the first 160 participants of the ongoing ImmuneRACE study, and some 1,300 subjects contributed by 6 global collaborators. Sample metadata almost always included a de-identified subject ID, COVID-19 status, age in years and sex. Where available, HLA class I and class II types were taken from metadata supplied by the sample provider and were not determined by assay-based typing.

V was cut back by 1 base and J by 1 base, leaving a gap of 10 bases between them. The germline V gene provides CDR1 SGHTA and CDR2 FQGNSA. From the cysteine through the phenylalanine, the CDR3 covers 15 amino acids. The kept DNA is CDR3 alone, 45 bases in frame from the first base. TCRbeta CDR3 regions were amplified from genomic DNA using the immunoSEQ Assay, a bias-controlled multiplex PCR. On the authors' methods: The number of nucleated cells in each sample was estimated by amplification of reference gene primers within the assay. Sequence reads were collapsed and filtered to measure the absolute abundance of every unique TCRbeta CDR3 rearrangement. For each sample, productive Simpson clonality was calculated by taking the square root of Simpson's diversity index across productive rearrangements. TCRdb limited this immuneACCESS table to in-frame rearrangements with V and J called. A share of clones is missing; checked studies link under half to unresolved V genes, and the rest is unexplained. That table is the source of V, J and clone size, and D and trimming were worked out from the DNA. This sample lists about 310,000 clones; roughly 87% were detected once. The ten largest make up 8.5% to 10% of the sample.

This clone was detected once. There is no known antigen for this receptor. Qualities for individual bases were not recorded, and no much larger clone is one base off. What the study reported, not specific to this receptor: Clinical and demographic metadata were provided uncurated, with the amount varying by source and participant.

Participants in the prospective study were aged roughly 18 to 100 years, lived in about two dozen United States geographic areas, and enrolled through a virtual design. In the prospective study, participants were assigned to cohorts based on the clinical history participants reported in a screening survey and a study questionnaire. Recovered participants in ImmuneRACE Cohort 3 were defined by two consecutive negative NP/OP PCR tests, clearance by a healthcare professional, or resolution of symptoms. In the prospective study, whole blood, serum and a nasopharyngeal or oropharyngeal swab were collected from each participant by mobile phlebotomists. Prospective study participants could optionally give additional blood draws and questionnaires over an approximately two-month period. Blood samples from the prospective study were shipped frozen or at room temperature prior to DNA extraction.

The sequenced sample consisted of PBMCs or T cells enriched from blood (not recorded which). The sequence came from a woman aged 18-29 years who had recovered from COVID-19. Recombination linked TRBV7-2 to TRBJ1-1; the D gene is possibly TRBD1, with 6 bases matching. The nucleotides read TGTGCCAGCAGCTTAGTGGTGGGACAGAACACTGAAGCTTTCTTT. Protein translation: CASSLVVGQNTEAFF.